This T cell receptor (beta chain) is from a study of T cells and Merkel cell carcinoma outcomes (dated by TCRdb to about 2020). Study-wide context: The tumor T-cell repertoire, together with T-cell density, was examined as a predictor of clinical outcome in patients with Merkel cell carcinoma. The paper as a whole reports these results and caveats: According to the report, clinical outcomes in Merkel cell carcinoma patients could be predicted using T-cell density together with features of the T-cell repertoire.

The CDR3 runs 13 residues from the cysteine to the phenylalanine. Of the read, only the CDR3 DNA is kept; its 39 bases are in frame from base 1. Looking up the germline V gene (reference sequence) yields CDR1 SSHAT and CDR2 FNYEAQ. Library creation used the immunoSEQ multiplex PCR assay. TCRdb re-hosts the immuneACCESS table, in-frame sequences only. Its copies lack some clones; in the studies checked, an unresolved V gene accounts for under half of them, and the cause for the rest is not known. This sample is represented by 15,000 to 25,000 clones; approximately 80% of them were singletons. The ten largest make up about 3.1% of the sample. The samples were obtained from people who had Merkel cell carcinoma. A note on this clone: Its antigen is not yet known. The junction shows a germline mismatch at one end, possibly a read error.

This clonotype originated in a human donor with Merkel cell carcinoma. Here the chain combines TRBV7-7 and TRBJ2-5, with 8 junctional bases fitting TRBD2. The sequencing sample was made of tumor tissue from Merkel cell carcinoma. The DNA sequence reads TGTGCTAGCAGCTTAGTGGAGACTAGCGCCCAGTACTTC. The resulting protein is CASSLVETSAQYF.